This TCR beta chain was sequenced in a study of blood T cell repertoires in COVID-19 (dated by TCRdb to the early 2020s). Looking at the study overall: The collaborator samples originated in the United States, Italy and Spain and spanned the acute and convalescent phases of COVID-19. The samples were drawn from two sources: the first 160 participants of the ongoing ImmuneRACE study, and fewer than 1,500 subjects contributed by 6 global collaborators. The repertoires were released in a freely available public database intended as a resource for research on the immune response to SARS-CoV-2. Deeply sampled blood TCRbeta repertoires from subjects exposed to, actively infected with, or recovered from COVID-19 were included in the dataset. Nearly every sample came with metadata listing a de-identified subject ID, COVID-19 status, age in years and sex. The material from the prospective study consisted of cDNA or gDNA derived from T cells, B-cell-depleted T cells, or PBMCs. Where HLA class I and class II types were available, the types were taken from metadata supplied by the sample provider, not from assay-based typing.

Participants in the prospective study were aged about 18 to 100 years, lived in 24 United States geographic areas, and enrolled through a virtual design. In the prospective study, cohorts were assigned on the basis of participant-reported clinical history obtained from a screening survey and a study questionnaire. Recovered participants in ImmuneRACE Cohort 3 were defined as having two consecutive negative NP/OP PCR tests, clearance from a healthcare professional, or resolution of symptoms. Mobile phlebotomists in the prospective study collected whole blood, serum and a nasopharyngeal or oropharyngeal swab from every participant. Prospective study participants could optionally give additional blood draws and questionnaires over an approximately two-month period. Blood samples from the prospective study were shipped frozen or at room temperature prior to DNA extraction. Spanning cysteine to phenylalanine, the CDR3 consists of 14 amino acids. Of all the DNA, just the CDR3 is kept, 42 bases in frame from base 1. Trimming takes 4 bases off V and 1 base off J; junction bases not matched to a gene: 1. Taken from the germline V gene, the CDR1 and CDR2 loops are SGHDT and YYEEEE.

The immunoSEQ Assay, a bias-controlled multiplex PCR, was used to amplify TCRbeta CDR3 regions from genomic DNA. The paper's processing steps were these. Within the assay, amplification of reference gene primers was used to estimate how many nucleated cells each sample contained. To quantify the absolute abundance of each unique TCRbeta CDR3 rearrangement, sequence reads were collapsed and filtered. For each sample, productive Simpson clonality was calculated by taking the square root of Simpson's diversity index across productive rearrangements. TCRdb limited this immuneACCESS table to in-frame rearrangements with V and J called. A share of clones is missing; checked studies link under half to unresolved V genes, and the rest is unexplained. Clone size and the V and J calls come from that table; the DNA yielded D and trimming. Present in this sample are 280,000 or so clones, roughly 88% of which were seen just once. The ten most abundant clones make up roughly 2% of the sample.

Study-wide findings and limitations: The amount of clinical and demographic metadata varied by source and participant and was provided uncurated.

As regards this clone: The antigen it recognizes is unknown. Within one base of it there is no much larger clone, and no base qualities were kept.

The origin of this receptor is a man aged 25 to 40 who had recovered from COVID-19. Sequenced material: PBMCs or T cells enriched from blood (not recorded which). The chain is encoded by TRBV5-6 joined to TRBJ2-1; TRBD1 fits 8 bases in the junction. The bases are TGTGCCAGCAGCGACAGGGGATCCTACAATGAGCAGTTCTTC. Its protein reads: CASSDRGSYNEQFF.